This paragraph reports one TCR beta chain. Its antigen remains unknown. This entry comes from a study of T cells in Graves' hyperthyroidism and ophthalmopathy. TCR beta CDR3 regions were amplified from RNA transcripts. With the HTBI primer set, the TCR CDR3 went through a first round of RT-PCR. TCRdb used MiXCR to reprocess the multiplex PCR reads, holding one entry per CDR3 protein. The sample holds a few hundred thousand distinct CDR3 sequences, roughly 15% seen once. Study-level points and caveats: Most thyroid-expanded clonotypes above 0.001 were also found in blood. A 13 V-J signature model discriminated ophthalmopathy versus stable hyperthyroidism.

The sample comprised blood. This clonotype originated in a woman younger than 35 with Graves' hyperthyroidism.

CDR3 nucleotides: TGCGCCAGCAGCCACGGACAGGGATACACTGAAGCTTTCTTT. It translates to CASSHGQGYTEAFF. The chain employs TRBV5-1 and TRBJ1-1; 8 bases align to TRBD1. CDR1 is SGHRS, CDR2 YFSETQ, per germline. V lost 4 bases to trimming and J lost 3 bases; unmatched junction nucleotides: 5. The CDR3 has 14 residues.